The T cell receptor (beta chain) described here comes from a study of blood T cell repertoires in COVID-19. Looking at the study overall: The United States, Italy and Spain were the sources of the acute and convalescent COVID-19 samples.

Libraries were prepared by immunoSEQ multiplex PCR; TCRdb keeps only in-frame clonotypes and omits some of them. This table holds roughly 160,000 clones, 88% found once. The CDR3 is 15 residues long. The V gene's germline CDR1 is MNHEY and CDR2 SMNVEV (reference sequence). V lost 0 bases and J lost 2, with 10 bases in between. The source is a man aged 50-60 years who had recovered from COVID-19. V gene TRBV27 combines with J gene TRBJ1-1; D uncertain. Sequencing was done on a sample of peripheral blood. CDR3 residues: CASSLSGAGNTEAFF. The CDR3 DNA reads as TGTGCCAGCAGTTTATCGGGAGCAGGAAACACTGAAGCTTTCTTT.